The 28 T cell receptor beta chains in this list originate from one sample, sequenced in a study of T cells in Graves' hyperthyroidism and ophthalmopathy. RNA transcripts were the template for amplifying TCR beta CDR3 regions. TCR CDR3 regions were first amplified by RT-PCR with HTBI primers. One entry per CDR3 protein, called by TCRdb with MiXCR from the multiplex PCR reads. This sample carries some 490,000 distinct CDR3 sequences, about 16% of them seen once, and the ten largest clones take around 32%. Sequencing input: blood. The source is a woman in her 30s with Graves' ophthalmopathy.

In its sample, this clonotype was seen many times. This chain uses TRBV30 with TRBJ2-1, with D hard to call. The CDR3 has 15 amino acids. With 4 bases removed from V and 2 bases from J, the gap between germline ends came to 15 bases. Germline V gene sequence: CDR1 GTSNPN, CDR2 SVGIG (reference sequence). CDR3 protein: CAWKGARVPYNEQFF. The CDR3 DNA is TGTGCCTGGAAGGGTGCTAGGGTCCCCTACAATGAGCAGTTCTTC.

The V call is TRBV28, the J call TRBJ2-3; D call uncertain. The CDR3 is made up of 11 amino acids. Germline V lookup: CDR1 MDHEN, CDR2 SYDVKM. Trimming shortened V by 3 bases and J by 9 bases, and 7 bases separated the two germline ends. This CDR3 is CASSLGWTQYF. CDR3 nucleotide sequence: TGTGCCAGCAGTTTGGGGTGGACGCAGTATTTT.

This clonotype has a count of ten or more. This chain links TRBV12-3 or TRBV12-4 with TRBJ2-5; possible D gene TRBD1, 5 bases. V lost 5 bases, J lost 5 bases, and 15 bases lay in between. CDR3 size: 14 residues. CDR3 sequence (DNA): TGTGCCAGCAGTACACGAGACAGTCGGGAGACCCAGTACTTC. As protein: CASSTRDSRETQYF.

This clonotype was observed many times. The chain is built from TRBV6-1 and TRBJ2-1; D is possibly TRBD1 or TRBD2 (5 bases each). The CDR3 totals 16 residues. V was trimmed by 6 bases and J by 4 bases, leaving 19 bases between them. The V gene's germline CDR1 is MNHNS and CDR2 SASEGT. The CDR3 DNA is TGTGCCAGCAGCCCCAGGGAGTTGGCGCCGTACAATGAGCAGTTCTTC. Residues: CASSPRELAPYNEQFF.

This clonotype was seen a few times. This chain uses TRBV28 with TRBJ1-2; no reliable D call. This CDR3 comprises 14 residues. Germline V gene data show CDR1 as MDHEN and CDR2 as SYDVKM. V lost 2 bases and J 6 bases, leaving 13 bases between the germline ends. The CDR3 DNA reads as TGTGCCAGCAGTTTAAGGCCCGAAACACATGGCTACACCTTC. Protein product: CASSLRPETHGYTF.

The chain employs TRBV24-1 and TRBJ2-1, with D possibly being TRBD1 or TRBD2 (5 bases each). V was clipped by 2 bases and J by 9 bases, with 19 bases between them. The CDR3 is 16 amino acids. Germline values: CDR1 KGHDR, CDR2 SFDVKD. The CDR3 DNA reads as TGTGCCACCAGTGATTCGTCCGGGACCCCCCTCATTGAGCAGTTCTTC. Its translation is CATSDSSGTPLIEQFF.

In its sample, this clonotype was seen many times. V gene TRBV30 combines with J gene TRBJ1-2; 9 nucleotides match TRBD1. Trimming took 3 bases from V and 5 from J; bases not matched to a gene: 7. The CDR3 totals 14 residues. The germline gives CDR1 GTSNPN, CDR2 SVGIG (reference sequence). CDR3 in amino acids: CAWRGQGFQYGYTF. CDR3 DNA: TGTGCCTGGAGAGGACAGGGGTTCCAATATGGCTACACCTTC.

Ten or more counts support this clonotype. CDR3 bases: TGCAGTGCTGAACCCGGTGGGGGCCCCCTCAACGAGCAGTACTTC. Amino acid sequence: CSAEPGGGPLNEQYF. The chain recombines TRBV20-1 with TRBJ2-7; tentatively, D is TRBD1 (6 bases). Germline-derived CDR1 and CDR2 are DFQATT and SNEGSKA (reference sequence). V gave up 5 bases and J gave up 5 bases, with 22 bases separating them. This CDR3 is 15 amino acids long.

This clonotype was counted ten times or more. The chain couples TRBV3-1 to TRBJ2-3; no clear D gene. Trimming shortened V by 5 bases and J by 3 bases, and 9 bases separated the two germline ends. CDR1 is LGHDT and CDR2 is YNNKEL in the germline V gene (reference sequence). The CDR3 covers 13 residues. CDR3 amino acids: CASSKSNTDTQYF. CDR3 DNA: TGTGCCAGCAGCAAGAGCAATACAGATACGCAGTATTTT.

The V and J genes are TRBV13 and TRBJ2-2; 9 bases are a match to TRBD1. The CDR3 is 13 amino acids. Germline V gene sequence: CDR1 PRHDT, CDR2 FYEKMQ (reference sequence). V trimming: 5 bases; J trimming: 5 bases; junction bases outside the gene matches: 0. CDR3 sequence: CASSGQGTGELFF. CDR3 nucleotide sequence: TGTGCCAGCAGCGGACAGGGGACCGGGGAGCTGTTTTTT.

The rearrangement uses TRBV2 and TRBJ2-5; D unresolved. The CDR3 is 13 amino acids. The V end lost 2 bases, the J end lost 3 bases, and 7 bases lay between the germline ends. CDR1 SNHLY and CDR2 FYNNEI come from the germline V gene. CDR3 coding DNA: TGTGCCAGCAGTGAAATGGTAGAAGAGACCCAGTACTTC. This codes for CASSEMVEETQYF.

The V call is TRBV27, the J call TRBJ2-1, with 12 bases identical to TRBD2. The germline V gene encodes CDR1 MNHEY and CDR2 SMNVEV (reference sequence). Trimming cost V 3 bases and J 8 bases; bases outside gene matches: 5. The CDR3 has 15 residues. CDR3 in amino acids: CASSFLAGGPDEQFF. DNA of the CDR3: TGTGCCAGCAGTTTCCTAGCGGGAGGGCCAGATGAGCAGTTCTTC.

Note on this clonotype: One end of the junction does not line up with germline, which may come from a read error. CDR3 bases: TGTGTCAGCAGCTTTGGTTCCAACTATGGCTACACCTTC. Translated, it gives CVSSFGSNYGYTF. The J gene is TRBJ1-2, the V gene TRBV7-2; no firm D call. The CDR3 consists of 13 residues. In germline, CDR1 is SGHTA, CDR2 FQGNSA.

This clonotype was observed a handful of times. This chain joins TRBV20-1 and TRBJ2-1, with 9 bases fitting TRBD2. Trimming at V came to 4 bases and at J to 3 bases, leaving 4 bases not matched to a gene. The CDR3 extends over 14 amino acids. Per the germline V gene, CDR1 is DFQATT and CDR2 is SNEGSKA (reference sequence). In DNA form, the CDR3 reads TGCAGTGCTAAGACTAGCGGTAACTACAATGAGCAGTTCTTC. Amino acids: CSAKTSGNYNEQFF.

This clonotype was picked up many times. CDR3 loop: CASSEPPKAGGPVSNEQFF. The DNA of the CDR3 is TGTGCCAGCAGCGAGCCCCCCAAAGCGGGAGGGCCAGTGAGCAATGAGCAGTTCTTC. The gene calls are TRBV9 and TRBJ2-1, with 10 bases that match TRBD2. The CDR3 consists of 19 residues. CDR1 is SGDLS and CDR2 is YYNGEE in the germline V gene. V trimming: 3 bases; J trimming: 6 bases; junction bases outside the gene matches: 18.

This clonotype was observed many times. The chain recombines TRBV15 with TRBJ2-7, with 10 bases aligning to TRBD1. This CDR3 spans 15 amino acids. From germline, CDR1 is LNHNV and CDR2 YYDKDF (reference sequence). The J segment lost 3 bases and the V segment lost 0 bases, leaving 2 bases of the junction unmatched. The CDR3: CATSREGQGSYEQYF. The CDR3 coding sequence is TGTGCCACCAGCAGAGAGGGACAGGGGAGCTACGAGCAGTACTTC.

V is TRBV7-9 and J is TRBJ1-5; 10 bases line up with TRBD1. The V gene's germline CDR1 is SEHNR and CDR2 FQNEAQ (reference sequence). V lost 3 bases, J lost 5 bases, and 19 bases stayed unmatched. The CDR3 runs to 20 residues. The CDR3 loop is CASSFYLGPTGGGFHQPQHF. CDR3 DNA: TGTGCCAGCAGCTTCTACTTAGGGCCGACAGGGGGCGGTTTCCATCAGCCCCAGCATTTT.

The sample holds a few counts of this clonotype. CDR3 residues: CASSLFRGGHKNEQFF. DNA for the CDR3: TGCGCCAGCAGCTTGTTCCGCGGGGGTCATAAAAATGAGCAGTTCTTC. V usage is TRBV5-1 and J usage is TRBJ2-1, with 7 bases fitting TRBD2. This CDR3 has 16 amino acids. V was pared by 1 base and J by 7 bases, with 11 bases of the junction left unmatched. Germline assignment: CDR1 SGHRS and CDR2 YFSETQ.

At least ten counts were recorded for this clonotype. The chain uses TRBV7-3 and TRBJ2-1; TRBD2 is a possible D gene (6 bases). V gave up 5 bases and J gave up 7 bases, with 15 bases separating them. Germline V gives CDR1 SGHTA, CDR2 FQGTGA. The CDR3 runs 14 residues. The CDR3 sequence is CASSTPGTHNEQFF. CDR3 sequence (DNA): TGTGCCAGCAGCACCCCCGGGACTCATAATGAGCAGTTCTTC.

This clonotype was picked up many times. The genes are TRBV28 and TRBJ2-1; 8 nucleotides match TRBD1. The CDR3 runs 18 residues. Germline CDR1 MDHEN, CDR2 SYDVKM. The ends lost 2 bases at V and 0 bases at J; junction bases unmatched: 9. CDR3 sequence reads: CASSLGDRSKSSYNEQFF. CDR3 nucleotides: TGTGCCAGCAGTTTAGGGGACAGGTCTAAAAGCTCCTACAATGAGCAGTTCTTC.

The V call is TRBV5-1, the J call TRBJ2-5; possible D gene TRBD2, 6 bases. The CDR3 is 14 residues long. Between the trimmed V and J ends, which lost 6 bases and 1 base, there was a span of 13 bases. In germline, CDR1 is SGHRS, CDR2 YFSETQ. In DNA form, the CDR3 reads TGCGCCAGCACTTTGGAGGGGCTCCAAGAGACCCAGTACTTC. It encodes CASTLEGLQETQYF.

The DNA for the CDR3 is TGTGCCAGCAGCCGAACGGGACAGCACTCTGGAAACACCATATATTTT. Translation gives CASSRTGQHSGNTIYF. V usage is TRBV11-2 and J usage is TRBJ1-3; 7 positions agree with TRBD1. The junction had 7 bases not matched to a gene; V was cut back by 5 bases and J by 0 bases. The CDR3 covers 16 residues. From germline, CDR1 is SGHAT and CDR2 FQNNGV.

Concerning this clonotype: The junction does not match germline at one end; this may be a read error. The CDR3 spells CASSFLGGWGTGELFF. DNA of the CDR3: TGTGCCAGCAGCTTCCTTGGGGGCTGGGGCACCGGGGAGCTGTTTTTT. The J gene is TRBJ2-2, the V gene TRBV5-1; TRBD1 might be the D (6 bases). The germline CDR1 and CDR2 sequences are SGHRS and YFSETQ. CDR3 size: 16 residues.

The CDR3 coding sequence is TGCGCCAGCAGCCAAGAGGTGAACACACTTATCCGACCAACTAATGAAAAACTGTTTTTT. It specifies CASSQEVNTLIRPTNEKLFF. This sequence joins TRBV4-3 and TRBJ1-4, with D uncertain. The CDR3 loop spans 20 amino acids. V lost 0 bases, J lost 0 bases, and 20 bases lay in between. The V gene's germline CDR1 is LGHNA and CDR2 YSLEER.

This chain connects TRBV20-1 to TRBJ2-1; TRBD2 matches 12 bases. The V gene's germline CDR1 is DFQATT and CDR2 SNEGSKA (reference sequence). The junction had 1 base not matched to a gene; V was cut back by 1 base and J by 6 bases. CDR3 length: 14 amino acids. The CDR3 DNA reads as TGCAGTGCTAGAGGACTAGCGGGAGCCAATGAGCAGTTCTTC. Amino acid sequence: CSARGLAGANEQFF.

In its sample, this clonotype was seen many times. The rearrangement joins TRBV6-1 to TRBJ2-5; D is tentatively TRBD1 or TRBD2 (5 bases each). The length of the CDR3 is 14 residues. CDR1 MNHNS and CDR2 SASEGT come from the germline V gene. The germline V and J ends were trimmed by 5 bases and 4 bases, with 14 bases remaining between them. Here the CDR3 reads CASSKGRTLETQYF. CDR3 DNA sequence: TGTGCCAGCAGTAAGGGACGGACCCTAGAGACCCAGTACTTC.

This clonotype was observed many times. The chain joins TRBV12-3 or TRBV12-4 to TRBJ2-1; D unclear. This CDR3 has 12 amino acids. The V end lost 4 bases, the J end lost 7 bases, and 8 bases lay between the germline ends. DNA of the CDR3: TGTGCCAGCAGTTCCCATCGAAATGAGCAGTTCTTC. This encodes CASSSHRNEQFF.

This clonotype was counted many times. The chain has TRBV28 and TRBJ2-7; 10 bases align to TRBD2. The V gene's germline CDR1 is MDHEN and CDR2 SYDVKM. Trimming cost V 4 bases and J 3 bases; bases outside gene matches: 12. This CDR3 contains 17 residues. The CDR3 DNA is TGTGCCAGCAGTTCCCAACCCCTCTCTAGCGGGAGCTACGAGCAGTACTTC. Encoded protein: CASSSQPLSSGSYEQYF. The whole variable domain, remainder taken from reference TRBV28 and TRBJ2-7, is DVKVTQSSRYLVKRTGEKVFLECVQDMDHENMFWYRQDPGLGLRLIYFSYDVKMKEKGDIPEGYSVSREKKERFSLILESASTNQTSMYLCASSSQPLSSGSYEQYFGPGTRLTVT.